This TCR beta chain was documented in a study of graft-versus-host responses after intestinal transplantation. Study results and limitations: Marrow from the recipient contained GvH clones, some of which had appeared first in ileum or blood.

Trimming pared 4 bases from V and 4 bases from J, leaving 16 bases between. Germline V gene data show CDR1 as SGHTA and CDR2 as FQGNSA. The CDR3 has 15 amino acids. Data came from immunoSEQ multiplex PCR; TCRdb stores just in-frame clones and leaves some out. The table records 35,000 to 45,000 clones, around 96% of them present only once. Details on this clone: Its antigen is unknown.

The clonotype comes from a human donor who was the organ donor for an intestinal transplant. Source: unstimulated CD8+ T cells sorted from spleen or lymph node cells, taken before transplant. This chain links TRBV7-2 with TRBJ1-1; tentatively, D is TRBD1 (5 bases). The CDR3: CASSSVGRPPTEAFF. The CDR3 DNA reads TGTGCCAGCAGCTCTGTGGGACGACCGCCCACTGAAGCTTTCTTT.